This T cell receptor (beta chain) derives from a study of vaccination and CD4 T cells after COVID-19. Stated treatment: roughly nine-day PBMC culture with coronavirus spike peptide pools or control peptides (ViraFEST assay). Prior to the COVID-19 pandemic (2011-2018), the unexposed donor's CD4+ T cells were collected. TCR sequencing followed the expansion of antigen-specific T cells with peptide pools in ViraFEST. Oncomine TCR Beta short-read sequencing was applied to DNA from cultured CD4+ T cells. A single record per CDR3 protein comes from TCRdb applying MiXCR to the PCR reads. This sample yields about 9,900 distinct CDR3 sequences, of which more than 30% are seen a single time; around 33% belongs to the top ten. This clonotype came up once. Antigen unknown. CDR1 is SQVTM and CDR2 is ANQGSEA in the germline V gene. V gave up 4 bases and J gave up 0 bases, with 9 bases separating them. The CDR3 covers 14 residues.

The material sequenced was CD4+ T cells from blood, cultured in vitro. The chain is built from TRBV29-1 and TRBJ2-2; no clear D gene. The clonotype originates from a human donor in good health. As DNA, the CDR3 is TGCAGCGTTGGTCCTCTAGCGAACACCGGGGAGCTGTTTTTT. Protein sequence: CSVGPLANTGELFF.